This section outlines one T cell receptor beta chain sequence together with its context. These data belong to a study of blood T cell repertoires in COVID-19. Sequenced by immunoSEQ multiplex PCR; TCRdb stores in-frame clones only, minus some. The sample records approximately 150,000 clones, approximately 89% being singletons. Material: peripheral blood. The TCR comes from a human donor in a cohort sampled during active COVID-19.

CDR3 DNA: TGCGCCAGCAGCTTGTATACCACTGGACTAGCGGACACAGATACGCAGTATTTT. This encodes CASSLYTTGLADTDTQYF. This sequence joins TRBV5-1 and TRBJ2-3, with 10 bases identical to TRBD2. Trimming removed 1 base from V and 2 bases from J; junction bases left unmatched: 10. In germline, CDR1 is SGHRS, CDR2 YFSETQ. This CDR3 comprises 18 residues.